This TCR beta chain was retrieved from a study of cytomegalovirus exposure and HLA in healthy donors. Study details: HLA-typed donors contributed some 77 million unique TCRs, which were held in an early data release. General study results and limits: What TCR beta sequences reportedly achieved was accurate prediction of HLA-A and HLA-B alleles in most subjects. The productive fraction for most TCR beta V segments was about 87% or about 30% in an earlier analysis.

In the case of this clone: Its antigen is unknown.

V was clipped by 2 bases and J by 4 bases; unmatched bases: 10. The CDR3 loop spans 16 amino acids. The germline V gene encodes CDR1 SGHDT and CDR2 YYEEEE. PCR involved 60 Vbeta and 13 Jbeta primers. Assay: immunoSEQ multiplex PCR; the TCRdb copy retains only in-frame clones and omits some. The sample lists roughly 120,000 clones, 74% seen once, with around 3.9% in the top ten. The chain carries TRBV5-6 and TRBJ2-7; 9 bases align to TRBD1. This TCR was recovered from a woman aged 50 to 60 in good health and CMV-seropositive. Specimen: PBMCs. CDR3 in DNA: TGTGCCAGCAGCTTTGGGTCGACAGGGGGTGGGTACGAGCAGTACTTC. Amino acid sequence: CASSFGSTGGGYEQYF.